A selection of T cell receptor beta chains follows, all from one sample in a study of blood T cell repertoires in COVID-19. The table came from immunoSEQ multiplex PCR; TCRdb's copy has only in-frame clones and leaves some out. The table records some 290,000 clones, over 85% of them present only once. The specimen sequenced was peripheral blood. The receptors come from a young woman with COVID-19, enrolled during active disease. The conserved cysteine and the conserved F or W are not part of the CDR3 here.

V gene	J gene	CDR3 protein
TRBV7-5	TRBJ2-1	VRSLVEPDTYNEQF
TRBV30	TRBJ2-7	AWIRDSYEQY
TRBV6-5	TRBJ2-1	ASSIPRTGDNEQF
TRBV7-8	TRBJ1-6	ASSTGGDNSPLH
TRBV10-3	TRBJ2-1	AISESGGPGNEQF
TRBV7-8	TRBJ2-6	ASNDWGTGANVLT
TRBV5-1	TRBJ2-5	ASSPGLDEETQY
TRBV4-1	TRBJ1-1	ASAERVLKDTEAF
TRBV11-2	TRBJ1-2	ASRTTGNYGYT
TRBV5-4	TRBJ1-2	ASSLVTAYGYT
TRBV24-1	TRBJ1-2	ATSDLQGRGSLGYT
TRBV5-5	TRBJ1-2	ASSFRGIPISDRYGYT
TRBV19	TRBJ2-1	ASSIDLGTRGVNEQF
TRBV11-2	TRBJ2-7	ASSYRQGTYEQY
TRBV18	TRBJ2-7	ASSPPGTSNYEQY
TRBV11-2	TRBJ2-1	ASSPGGTSGVHSYNEQF
TRBV13	TRBJ1-2	ASSPGLKINYGYT
TRBV6-4	TRBJ1-4	ASSRWDSRATNEKLF
TRBV7-9	TRBJ1-2	ASSRPKDTVFSNYGYT
TRBV20-1	TRBJ2-7	SARDRTGPA
TRBV7-9	TRBJ1-6	ASSLGGTRRDSPLH
TRBV5-1	TRBJ2-1	ASLPRASGYNEQF
TRBV5-1	TRBJ1-4	ASSFQGAGNEKLF
TRBV2	TRBJ2-1	ASSVLQEQF
TRBV28	TRBJ2-2	ASRTIEVSSQENTGELF
TRBV5-4	TRBJ2-1	ASSFDRGSYNEQF
TRBV5-1	TRBJ1-1	ASSSGGMNTEAF
TRBV6-1	TRBJ2-7	ASSEIDSLSSYEQY
TRBV10-3	TRBJ2-5	AISELAGGVGSETQY
TRBV28	TRBJ2-1	ASSFRGGPRNEQF
TRBV19	TRBJ1-6	ASSIGQPSHSPLH
TRBV6-5	TRBJ2-2	ASRRAAITGELF
TRBV19	TRBJ2-7	ASRPRAGAYEQY
TRBV4-1	TRBJ1-2	ASSHPGQTTYGYT
TRBV5-1	TRBJ2-1	ASMMIWDFSKPEQF
TRBV28	TRBJ1-4	ASRYRGLTNEKLF
TRBV6-5	TRBJ1-3	ASSTSGNTIY
TRBV4-1	TRBJ1-1	ASRGPLMNTEAF
TRBV4-1	TRBJ2-3	ASSQDGTSGGASGTDTQY
TRBV10-2	TRBJ2-7	ASRLTSGGYEQY
TRBV15	TRBJ2-5	ATSRDGTSGQETQY
TRBV10-3	TRBJ1-2	ACGTPSTVGGYT
TRBV18	TRBJ1-3	ASSPGQGGNTIY
TRBV6-5	TRBJ2-1	ASSQRGAAPNEQF
TRBV7-9	TRBJ2-7	ASSHRLAGGTSYEQY
TRBV18	TRBJ2-7	ASSPRRDSYEQY
TRBV10-3	TRBJ2-3	AIRASTDTQY
TRBV3-1/TRBV3-2	TRBJ1-4	ASSQDLGGEKLF
TRBV11-2	TRBJ2-1	ASSPLAGAFNEQF
TRBV30	TRBJ2-5	AWSPPWGPGGTQY